This is a list of T cell receptor beta chains from one sample in a study of OX40 agonist ivuxolimab in advanced cancers. The data were produced by immunoSEQ multiplex PCR, yet TCRdb's version contains in-frame clones alone and is incomplete. Found here are under 45,000 clones, 80% to 90% of them singletons; the top ten hold over 2.5%. The sample in question was CD4+ or CD8+ T cells sorted from blood, obtained in a trial of the OX40 agonist ivuxolimab. The receptors stem from an adult with an advanced solid tumor such as melanoma, head and neck, liver or kidney cancer. CDR3s include the opening cysteine and the closing phenylalanine or tryptophan. D genes are given only for firm matches. Part of the rows lack a size; the others show once, few, many or a class for expanded clones.

TRBV18	TRBJ2-3	NA	NA	CASSPRSQGTGVSTDTQYF	TGTGCCAGCTCACCAAGGTCTCAGGGGACGGGTGTAAGCACAGATACGCAGTATTTT
TRBV5-4	TRBJ2-7	NA	NA	CASSLGQDSYEQYF	TGTGCCAGCAGCTTGGGACAGGACTCCTACGAGCAGTACTTC
TRBV11-1	TRBJ1-1	NA	NA	CASSLGVWMGGDTEAFF	TGTGCCAGCAGCTTAGGCGTCTGGATGGGGGGGGACACTGAAGCTTTCTTT
TRBV5-1	TRBJ1-2	NA	NA	CASSFGSGGDYGYTF	TGCGCCAGCAGCTTTGGGTCCGGGGGCGACTATGGCTACACCTTC
TRBV30	TRBJ2-2	NA	NA	CAWKPGANTGELFF	TGTGCCTGGAAACCAGGCGCGAACACCGGGGAGCTGTTTTTT
TRBV6-6	TRBJ1-1	NA	NA	CASRTRGVGNTEAFF	TGTGCCAGCAGAACTCGAGGGGTCGGGAACACTGAAGCTTTCTTT
TRBV4-1	TRBJ2-2	NA	TRBD2	CASSQLAGTLNGELFF	TGCGCCAGCAGCCAACTAGCGGGAACCCTCAACGGGGAGCTGTTTTTT
TRBV7-2	TRBJ2-6	NA	NA	CASSFRGGTYDSGANVLTF	TGTGCCAGCAGCTTCCGAGGAGGGACATATGACTCTGGGGCCAACGTCCTGACTTTC
TRBV6-5	TRBJ2-3	NA	TRBD2	CASSYAGVTDTQYF	TGTGCCAGCAGTTATGCGGGAGTCACAGATACGCAGTATTTT
TRBV5-8	TRBJ1-4	NA	TRBD1	CASSLGQGPYEKLFF	TGTGCCAGCAGCTTAGGACAGGGACCCTATGAAAAACTGTTTTTT
TRBV30	TRBJ2-7	NA	NA	CAWSVSASDEQYF	TGTGCCTGGAGTGTATCTGCGAGTGACGAGCAGTACTTC
TRBV25-1	TRBJ1-4	NA	NA	CASSEEESSINEKLFF	TGTGCCAGCAGTGAGGAGGAATCTAGCATTAATGAAAAACTGTTTTTT
TRBV5-8	TRBJ1-1	NA	NA	CASSLFGTAEAFF	TGTGCCAGCAGCTTGTTTGGGACGGCTGAAGCTTTCTTT
TRBV7-9	TRBJ1-6	NA	NA	CASSLISGDSPLHF	TGTGCCAGCAGCTTAATTTCAGGGGATTCACCCCTCCACTTT
TRBV11-2	TRBJ1-2	NA	NA	CASSSTQGKGPHGYTF	TGTGCCAGCAGCTCTACACAGGGTAAAGGGCCCCATGGTTACACCTTC
TRBV19	TRBJ1-5	once	NA	CASSNPRDTDSNQPQHF	TGTGCCAGTAGTAACCCCCGGGACACCGATAGCAATCAGCCCCAGCATTTT
TRBV6-5	TRBJ2-1	NA	NA	CASSYNRVAEQFF	TGTGCCAGCAGTTATAACAGGGTTGCCGAGCAGTTCTTC
TRBV5-8	TRBJ2-1	NA	NA	CASRGRSSYNEQFF	TGTGCCAGCAGGGGACGGAGCTCCTACAATGAGCAGTTCTTC
TRBV7-2	TRBJ2-2	NA	TRBD2	CASSLSGTSGMNTGELFF	TGTGCCAGCAGCTTATCGGGGACTAGCGGGATGAACACCGGGGAGCTGTTTTTT
TRBV7-9	TRBJ2-5	NA	NA	CASSLSGAVETQYF	TGTGCCAGCAGCTTATCAGGGGCGGTAGAGACCCAGTACTTC
TRBV28	TRBJ1-2	NA	TRBD1	CASSPGGMDYGYTF	TGTGCCAGCAGTCCAGGGGGTATGGACTATGGCTACACCTTC
TRBV2	TRBJ1-2	few	TRBD1	CASTQGARSYGYTF	TGTGCCAGCACACAGGGGGCGCGAAGCTATGGCTACACCTTC
TRBV7-9	TRBJ2-1	NA	NA	CASSSRVGVSYNEQFF	TGTGCCAGCAGCTCAAGGGTGGGGGTCTCCTACAATGAGCAGTTCTTC
TRBV29-1	TRBJ2-1	NA	NA	CSVVWQGHYNEQFF	TGCAGCGTTGTCTGGCAGGGCCACTACAATGAGCAGTTCTTC
TRBV5-6	TRBJ2-4	few	NA	CASSLAGVGIAKNIQYF	TGTGCCAGCAGCTTGGCCGGGGTAGGGATAGCCAAAAACATTCAGTACTTC
TRBV4-1	TRBJ1-4	NA	TRBD1	CASIRTGWTNEKLFF	TGCGCCAGCATCAGGACAGGGTGGACTAATGAAAAACTGTTTTTT
TRBV10-3	TRBJ1-1	NA	TRBD1	CAINTDRVMNTEAFF	TGTGCCATCAATACTGACAGGGTAATGAACACTGAAGCTTTCTTT
TRBV6-6	TRBJ2-1	NA	NA	CASSYSEGEQFF	TGTGCCAGCAGTTACTCGGAGGGTGAGCAGTTCTTC
TRBV5-1	TRBJ1-2	once	NA	CASSLLGAQDNYGYTF	TGCGCCAGCAGCTTGTTGGGGGCGCAGGATAACTATGGCTACACCTTC